This T cell receptor beta chain was identified during a study of beta chain features in type 1 diabetes. Study outcomes and limitations: Overrepresentation of cells with high TCR expression could result from cDNA sequencing. The similarity of naive, central memory and Treg TCRB repertoires appeared greater among patients than among healthy donors. TCRB CDR3s were moderately but significantly shorter in Type 1 diabetes patients in all four CD4+ subsets.

This clone was detected only a few times. The antigen is unknown. Expressed TCRB transcripts were sequenced because the isolated RNA had all been reverse transcribed beforehand. Naive, central memory and regulatory T cell samples produced a mean of roughly 3.5 million reads. Clones were sequenced by immunoSEQ multiplex PCR, and TCRdb holds only the in-frame ones, with some missing. Of approximately 280,000 clones listed, about 15% are singletons. The receptor was isolated from a man in his late teens or twenties with type 1 diabetes. The material sequenced was naive CD4+ T cells from blood.

In nucleotides, the CDR3 is TGTGCCAGCCAGGCTAGCACAGATACGCAGTATTTT. Translating it yields CASQASTDTQYF. This chain joins TRBV28 and TRBJ2-3; no clear D. Trimming removed 8 bases at V and 0 bases at J, with 6 bases between. The CDR3 covers 12 residues. CDR1 and CDR2 (germline): MDHEN, SYDVKM.